This T cell receptor beta chain was profiled in a study of blood T cell repertoires in COVID-19. Turning to the study itself: Acute and convalescent COVID-19 samples came from the United States, Italy and Spain. PBMCs, B-cell-depleted T cells, or T cells were the source of the cDNA or gDNA that made up the material.

Methods used by the authors: Cell counts per sample came from amplifying reference gene primers. The assay was immunoSEQ multiplex PCR, and TCRdb's table has in-frame clones only and misses some. V and J calls and clone size are those listed in that table; D and trimming were worked out from the DNA. The table lists a few hundred thousand clones, more than 85% of them singletons, with about 2.7% in the top ten. This clone was counted a single time. The germline V and J ends were trimmed by 1 base and 3 bases, with 9 bases remaining between them. Germline CDR1 and CDR2: MGHRA and YSYEKL. CDR3 length equals 14 residues.

The sequence derives from a woman between 25 and 40 years old who had recovered from COVID-19. The chain has TRBV4-1 and TRBJ2-5, with D possibly matching TRBD1 (5 bases). Material for sequencing was PBMCs or T cells enriched from blood (not recorded which). In DNA, the CDR3 is TGCGCCAGCAGCCAAGGATTCAGGGAAGAGACCCAGTACTTC. Its translation is CASSQGFREETQYF.